Below are 29 T cell receptor beta chains sequenced from a single sample in a study of beta chain features in type 1 diabetes (dated by TCRdb to between 2018 and 2020). No antigen has been assigned to these receptors. Libraries came from the immunoSEQ multiplex PCR assay. The High Capacity cDNA Reverse Transcription Kit was used to reverse transcribe all of the isolated RNA, meaning that expressed TCRB transcripts were what got sequenced. The source is immuneACCESS, and TCRdb retained only in-frame sequences with V and J called. Part of the clones is not carried over; for the studies checked, unresolved V genes explain less than half of this, and the remainder is unexplained. This sample lists roughly 140,000 clones; about a tenth were detected once. Jointly, the top ten make up around 0.48% of the sample. On the study overall, not on this receptor specifically: Type 1 diabetes patients showed a moderate but significant shortening of TCRB CDR3 length in all four CD4+ subsets.

The source material was central memory CD4+ T cells from blood. All receptors derive from a man aged 25-45 years with type 1 diabetes.

This chain joins TRBV28 and TRBJ1-2; possible D gene TRBD1, 5 bases. Trimming shortened V by 4 bases and J by 8 bases, and 14 bases separated the two germline ends. The CDR3 covers 13 residues. Germline V gene sequence: CDR1 MDHEN, CDR2 SYDVKM. The CDR3 nucleotides are TGTGCCAGCAGTTGGGGGGAAGTTCGCGGCTACACCTTC. It codes for CASSWGEVRGYTF.

This clone was found a few times. The V call is TRBV19, the J call TRBJ1-1; 7 nucleotides match TRBD1. The CDR3 runs 15 residues. Germline V CDR1 and CDR2: LNHDA, SQIVND (reference sequence). J gave up 2 bases and V 5 bases, and 8 bases lay outside the gene matches. CDR3 bases: TGTGCCAGTAGTCCTCAGACAGGGATCAACACTGAAGCTTTCTTT. It yields the protein CASSPQTGINTEAFF.

The rearrangement joins TRBV5-1 to TRBJ2-1; no reliable D call. V lost 0 bases, J lost 4 bases, and 14 bases lay in between. Germline CDR1 reads SGHRS; CDR2 reads YFSETQ. CDR3 length equals 16 residues. The CDR3 region is CASSLGGALEYNEQFF. CDR3 DNA sequence: TGCGCCAGCAGCTTGGGTGGAGCGCTCGAATACAATGAGCAGTTCTTC.

This rearrangement joins TRBV9 to TRBJ2-5; D is ambiguous. V was clipped by 7 bases and J by 2 bases, with 9 bases between them. Germline CDR1 and CDR2: SGDLS and YYNGEE. CDR3 length equals 12 residues. CDR3: CASAAEQETQYF. In DNA, the CDR3 is TGTGCCAGCGCGGCGGAACAAGAGACCCAGTACTTC.

The gene calls are TRBV29-1 and TRBJ1-2; D might be TRBD1 (5 bases). V was trimmed by 4 bases and J by 2 bases, leaving 8 bases between them. CDR3 length: 12 amino acids. Germline-derived CDR1 and CDR2 are SQVTM and ANQGSEA. The CDR3 DNA follows: TGCAGCGTTGCTGACAGAAACTATGGCTACACCTTC. This gives the protein CSVADRNYGYTF.

The chain couples TRBV30 to TRBJ2-2, with 8 bases identical to TRBD1. V gave up 3 bases and J gave up 6 bases; unmatched junction bases: 6. Germline lookup yields CDR1 GTSNPN and CDR2 SVGIG (reference sequence). This CDR3 spans 14 amino acids. The CDR3 sequence: CAWSVPTGAGELFF. The CDR3 region has the DNA TGTGCCTGGAGCGTCCCGACAGGGGCCGGGGAGCTGTTTTTT.

V and J are TRBV5-1 and TRBJ2-3; 13 nucleotides align to TRBD2. This CDR3 has 17 amino acids. The germline gives CDR1 SGHRS, CDR2 YFSETQ. Trimming took 3 bases from V and 6 from J; bases not matched to a gene: 10. The CDR3 sequence: CASSSGTSGAMLDTQYF. The CDR3 nucleotides read TGCGCCAGCAGCTCCGGGACTAGCGGGGCCATGTTGGATACGCAGTATTTT.

As concerns this clone: The sample has other DNA sequences that encode this CDR3 too. This rearrangement joins TRBV19 to TRBJ1-5, with TRBD1 as a possible D gene (6 bases). The V end was cut by 4 bases, the J end by 4 bases, with 8 bases between. CDR1 and CDR2 (germline): LNHDA, SQIVND (reference sequence). This CDR3 spans 13 amino acids. CDR3 nucleotide sequence: TGTGCCAGTAGTACACAGGGAAATCAGCCCCAGCATTTT. As protein: CASSTQGNQPQHF.

The chain recombines TRBV18 with TRBJ1-2; TRBD1 aligns across 7 bases. CDR1 KGHSH and CDR2 LQKENI come from the germline V gene. The CDR3 has 13 residues. J was trimmed by 4 bases and V by 4 bases; bases with no gene match: 3. This chain's CDR3 is CASSQTGPYGYTF. The CDR3 nucleotides are TGTGCCAGCTCACAGACAGGGCCCTATGGCTACACCTTC.

This clone was counted between two and nine times. This chain joins TRBV6-5 and TRBJ2-1; 9 nucleotides align to TRBD2. Germline loops: CDR1 MNHEY, CDR2 SVGAGI. V dropped 6 bases and J dropped 13; count of bases not matched to a gene: 4. This CDR3 has 11 amino acids. In nucleotides, the CDR3 is TGTGCCAGCAGGGGGACTAGCCTTCAGTTCTTC. This encodes CASRGTSLQFF.

The J gene is TRBJ2-1, the V gene TRBV11-2; possibly TRBD1 for D (5 bases). CDR1 is SGHAT and CDR2 is FQNNGV in the germline V gene. This CDR3 has 16 residues. V lost 6 bases and J lost 3, with 18 bases in between. The CDR3 DNA reads TGTGCCAGCAGGTCCCCTAGGGGCGTAGACTACAATGAGCAGTTCTTC. Translating it yields CASRSPRGVDYNEQFF.

The chain carries TRBV27 and TRBJ1-4; 10 bases line up with TRBD1. The germline V gene has CDR1 MNHEY and CDR2 SMNVEV (reference sequence). Trimming at V came to 2 bases and at J to 11 bases, leaving 8 bases not matched to a gene. This CDR3 region has 15 residues. The CDR3 sequence is CASSLEGQGRRKLFF. Written as DNA, the CDR3 is TGTGCCAGCAGTTTAGAGGGACAGGGGAGGCGCAAACTGTTTTTT. The variable domain in full, with the rest retrieved from reference TRBV27 and TRBJ1-4, is EAQVTQNPRYLITVTGKKLTVTCSQNMNHEYMSWYRQDPGLGLRQIYYSMNVEVTDKGDVPEGYKVSRKEKRNFPLILESPSPNQTSLYFCASSLEGQGRRKLFFGSGTQLSVL.

The chain couples TRBV11-1 to TRBJ2-5; 9 positions match TRBD1. Trimming cost V 5 bases and J 3 bases; bases outside gene matches: 13. Germline V CDR1 and CDR2: SGHAT, FQDESV (reference sequence). The CDR3 loop spans 17 amino acids. CDR3 region: CASSLRTGGAGKETQYF. DNA for the CDR3: TGTGCCAGCAGCCTACGCACAGGGGGCGCAGGGAAAGAGACCCAGTACTTC.

This chain joins TRBV5-4 and TRBJ2-2; possibly TRBD2 for D (6 bases). The CDR3 sequence is 15 residues long. V dropped 5 bases and J dropped 5 bases, with 16 bases sitting between them. Germline values: CDR1 SGHNT, CDR2 YYREEE (reference sequence). CDR3 DNA sequence: TGTGCCAGCAGTAGTTTAGGAGGGAGGACCGGGGAGCTGTTTTTT. This translates into CASSSLGGRTGELFF.

The V gene is TRBV28, the J gene TRBJ1-5; D is possibly TRBD1 (6 bases). The ends were cut back, 7 bases at V and 3 bases at J, with 16 bases in the middle. CDR1 and CDR2 (germline): MDHEN, SYDVKM. This CDR3 comprises 15 residues. The CDR3: CASKGSTGDNQPQHF. CDR3 DNA sequence: TGTGCCAGCAAGGGTTCGACAGGCGACAATCAGCCCCAGCATTTT.

This clone was counted many times. The CDR3 sequence: CSVRQGAAYEQYF. The CDR3 bases are TGCAGCGTTCGACAGGGGGCCGCCTACGAGCAGTACTTC. V usage is TRBV29-1 and J usage is TRBJ2-7; 10 bases line up with TRBD1. This CDR3 contains 13 residues. V was pared by 5 bases and J by 2 bases, with 3 bases of the junction left unmatched. Germline V gives CDR1 SQVTM, CDR2 ANQGSEA.

The chain links TRBV2 to TRBJ2-3; TRBD2 might be the D (5 bases). Germline V gene data show CDR1 as SNHLY and CDR2 as FYNNEI. The CDR3 sequence is 14 residues long. V was shortened by 6 bases and J by 1 base, with 11 bases between the two germline ends. The CDR3 nucleotides read TGTGCCAGCAGGAGGGATAGCCGCACAGATACGCAGTATTTT. Its protein is CASRRDSRTDTQYF.

This clone was detected a few times. The chain joins TRBV28 to TRBJ2-1; 7 bases align to TRBD1. J lost 7 bases, V lost 8 bases, and 14 bases had no gene match. Germline V CDR1 and CDR2: MDHEN, SYDVKM. This CDR3 is built from 15 residues. The CDR3, as DNA: TGTGCCAGCGGCCAGGGACAGATTATAGAAAATGAGCAGTTCTTC. Amino acids: CASGQGQIIENEQFF. The variable domain in full, with the rest retrieved from reference TRBV28 and TRBJ2-1, is DVKVTQSSRYLVKRTGEKVFLECVQDMDHENMFWYRQDPGLGLRLIYFSYDVKMKEKGDIPEGYSVSREKKERFSLILESASTNQTSMYLCASGQGQIIENEQFFGPGTRLTVL.

This CDR3 reads CASSQDWGQRRETQYF. The CDR3, as DNA: TGTGCCAGCAGCCAAGATTGGGGACAACGGAGGGAGACCCAGTACTTC. The chain combines TRBV14 with TRBJ2-5; D may be TRBD1 (6 bases). This CDR3 has 16 residues. The germline gives CDR1 SGHDN, CDR2 FVKESK. The germline V and J ends were trimmed by 0 bases and 5 bases, with 16 bases remaining between them.

This clone was seen a handful of times. This sample also contains other DNA sequences that code for the same CDR3. V gene TRBV25-1 combines with J gene TRBJ2-5; no firm D call. The CDR3 has 11 amino acids. The germline V gene has CDR1 MGHDK and CDR2 SYGVNS. Trimming cost V 6 bases and J 2 bases, with 4 bases left between them. CDR3 coding DNA: TGTGCCAGCAGCCCACAAGAGACCCAGTACTTC. Encoded protein: CASSPQETQYF. Based on the CDR3 plus reference TRBV25-1 and TRBJ2-5, the full variable domain is EADIYQTPRYLVIGTGKKITLECSQTMGHDKMYWYQQDPGMELHLIHYSYGVNSTEKGDLSSESTVSRIRTEHFPLTLESARPSHTSQYLCASSPQETQYFGPGTRLLVL.

This chain uses TRBV27 with TRBJ2-2; a possible D gene is TRBD1 (6 bases). V was pared by 5 bases and J by 3 bases, with 10 bases between. This CDR3 has 14 residues. In germline, CDR1 is MNHEY, CDR2 SMNVEV (reference sequence). CDR3 coding DNA: TGTGCCAGCAGTCCGGACAGTTACACCGGGGAGCTGTTTTTT. This codes for CASSPDSYTGELFF.

The chain is built from TRBV6-4 and TRBJ2-1; 10 bases fit TRBD2. The CDR3 contains 15 residues. V shed 5 bases and J 4 bases; nucleotides not matched to a gene: 5. Germline loops: CDR1 MRHNA, CDR2 SNTAGT. The CDR3 is CASSSSGGIYNEQFF. CDR3 DNA sequence: TGTGCCAGCAGTAGTAGCGGGGGGATATACAATGAGCAGTTCTTC.

The chain joins TRBV4-2 to TRBJ1-2; 9 nucleotides agree with TRBD1. Germline-derived CDR1 and CDR2 are LGHNA and YNFKEQ. V dropped 3 bases and J dropped 5; count of bases not matched to a gene: 4. The CDR3 covers 14 residues. The CDR3 nucleotides read TGTGCCAGCAGCCAGTTGGACAGGGGATATGGCTACACCTTC. This sequence encodes CASSQLDRGYGYTF.

The chain links TRBV23-1 to TRBJ2-7; 10 bases match TRBD2. TRBV23-1 is given ORF status, its function remaining uncertain. The ends lost 5 bases at V and 5 bases at J; junction bases unmatched: 33. This CDR3 has 23 residues. This chain's CDR3 is CASSIPFFADSAGRASGSHEQYF. In DNA, the CDR3 is TGCGCCAGCAGTATCCCCTTCTTCGCCGATTCGGCCGGCCGGGCTAGCGGGAGCCACGAGCAGTACTTC.

V and J are TRBV19 and TRBJ2-1, with 9 bases lining up with TRBD2. Germline V gene data show CDR1 as LNHDA and CDR2 as SQIVND (reference sequence). CDR3 size: 14 residues. Trimming took 10 bases from V and 3 from J; bases not matched to a gene: 7. This CDR3 reads CATSRLADYNEQFF. CDR3 DNA sequence: TGTGCCACTAGCCGACTAGCGGACTACAATGAGCAGTTCTTC.

The V and J genes are TRBV11-2 and TRBJ2-5, with 8 bases that match TRBD1. V lost 1 base and J lost 6; bases outside the gene matches: 10. The germline gives CDR1 SGHAT, CDR2 FQNNGV. The CDR3 covers 16 residues. In nucleotides, the CDR3 is TGTGCCAGCAGCTTAGTCCGGGCAGGGGGCATGAAGACCCAGTACTTC. Its protein product is CASSLVRAGGMKTQYF.

This clone was found a few times. The chain uses TRBV5-1 and TRBJ2-5; weak D call: TRBD2 (5 bases). This CDR3 has 15 residues. The V end lost 0 bases, the J end lost 3 bases, and 12 bases lay between the germline ends. The germline gives CDR1 SGHRS, CDR2 YFSETQ. This chain's CDR3 is CASSLGGGSEETQYF. The DNA of the CDR3 is TGCGCCAGCAGCTTGGGCGGAGGTTCGGAAGAGACCCAGTACTTC.

The CDR3 region is CASSRGTSTDTQYF. In nucleotides, the CDR3 is TGTGCCAGCAGCCGCGGGACTAGCACAGATACGCAGTATTTT. The V call is TRBV5-6, the J call TRBJ2-3; D may be TRBD2 (6 bases). The CDR3 loop spans 14 amino acids. Per the germline V gene, CDR1 is SGHDT and CDR2 is YYEEEE. V was pared by 4 bases and J by 0 bases, with 9 bases between. The full variable domain, its missing parts supplied by reference TRBV5-6 and TRBJ2-3, is DAGVTQSPTHLIKTRGQQVTLRCSPKSGHDTVSWYQQALGQGPQFIFQYYEEEERQRGNFPDRFSGHQFPNYSSELNVNALLLGDSALYLCASSRGTSTDTQYFGPGTRLTVL.

This clone was observed a few times. The chain recombines TRBV4-1 with TRBJ2-1, with D possibly matching TRBD1 (5 bases). V lost 2 bases and J 0 bases, leaving 14 bases between the germline ends. The germline gives CDR1 MGHRA, CDR2 YSYEKL. The CDR3 sequence is 17 residues long. The CDR3 coding sequence is TGCGCCAGCAGCCAAATCCCGTCACAGGTCTCCTACAATGAGCAGTTCTTC. Amino acids: CASSQIPSQVSYNEQFF.